Listed below are T cell receptor beta chains from one sample, sequenced in a study of T cell responses to AZD1222 COVID-19 vaccine. This table comes from immunoSEQ multiplex PCR, and its TCRdb copy is limited to in-frame clones, with some not included. The top ten hold around 6.9% of the sample, which has around 140,000 clones, roughly nine tenths seen once. Specimen: peripheral blood, collected 28 days after the second dose of the MenACWY control vaccine. These receptors all come from an adult who received the MenACWY meningococcal vaccine as a control. Both conserved end residues are part of each CDR3. A D gene is named only where the DNA matches it firmly. The listing skips clone size in some rows; elsewhere it reads once, few, many or a size class.

abundance	d_gene	v_gene	j_gene	CDR3aa	CDR3nt
-	TRBD1	TRBV18	TRBJ1-1	CASSPFGTGDTEAFF	TGTGCCAGCTCACCCTTTGGGACAGGGGACACTGAAGCTTTCTTT
-	-	TRBV5-4	TRBJ2-3	CASSFGTRTDTQYF	TGTGCCAGCAGCTTCGGGACGCGCACAGATACGCAGTATTTT
-	-	TRBV6-5	TRBJ1-5	CASSYSFGENQPQHF	TGTGCCAGCAGTTACTCCTTTGGAGAGAATCAGCCCCAGCATTTT
-	TRBD1	TRBV9	TRBJ1-5	CASSVGTGAFQPQHF	TGTGCCAGCAGCGTGGGGACAGGGGCATTTCAGCCCCAGCATTTT
-	-	TRBV10-3	TRBJ1-1	CAISGGLNTEAFF	TGTGCCATCAGTGGAGGGTTGAACACTGAAGCTTTCTTT
-	-	TRBV29-1	TRBJ2-7	CSVEASTTYEQYF	TGCAGCGTTGAAGCTAGCACGACCTACGAGCAGTACTTC
-	-	TRBV5-1	TRBJ1-1	CASQRDANTEAFF	TGCGCCAGCCAACGAGATGCAAACACTGAAGCTTTCTTT
-	-	TRBV7-9	TRBJ2-2	CASSPGATVPGELFF	TGTGCCAGCAGCCCGGGAGCGACTGTCCCCGGGGAGCTGTTTTTT
-	TRBD1	TRBV9	TRBJ1-3	CASSVAGGQASGNTIYF	TGTGCCAGCAGCGTAGCAGGGGGCCAAGCCTCTGGAAACACCATATATTTT
-	TRBD1	TRBV6-2/TRBV6-3	TRBJ1-5	CASSSRGTGVGGGNQPQHF	TGTGCCAGCAGTTCAAGGGGGACAGGGGTTGGAGGGGGCAATCAGCCCCAGCATTTT
-	TRBD1	TRBV11-2	TRBJ2-3	CASSPRQGPFFTDTQYF	TGTGCCAGCAGCCCGAGACAGGGGCCGTTTTTCACAGATACGCAGTATTTT
once	-	TRBV12-5	TRBJ2-7	CASGLRGKLYEQYF	TGTGCTAGTGGTTTGAGGGGGAAACTGTACGAGCAGTACTTC
-	TRBD2	TRBV18	TRBJ2-7	CASSPLREGEQYF	TGTGCCAGCTCACCACTACGGGAGGGAGAGCAGTACTTC
few	-	TRBV18	TRBJ1-5	CASSPRAYEGQPQHF	TGTGCCAGCTCACCCCGGGCCTACGAGGGGCAGCCCCAGCATTTT
-	TRBD1	TRBV19	TRBJ1-1	CASSIPGQGGTEAFF	TGTGCCAGTAGTATTCCGGGACAGGGGGGGACTGAAGCTTTCTTT